A selection of T cell receptor beta chains follows, all from one sample in a study of PD-1 blockade in classical Hodgkin lymphoma. Libraries were prepared by immunoSEQ multiplex PCR; TCRdb keeps only in-frame clonotypes and omits some of them. This table has approximately 44,000 clones, about 74% appearing once. Sample: peripheral blood mononuclear cells (PBMCs), taken at baseline. The receptors stem from a human donor with classical Hodgkin lymphoma. CDR3s include the opening cysteine and the closing phenylalanine or tryptophan.

V	J	CDR3
TRBV6-5	TRBJ2-5	CASSPTGLAAQYF
TRBV2	TRBJ2-1	CASIQGSSYNEQFF
TRBV18	TRBJ1-2	CASSSMGVSYTF
TRBV6-5	TRBJ2-7	CASSSTGVNEQYF
TRBV4-3	TRBJ2-1	CASSQEIVPSYNEQFF
TRBV6-6	TRBJ1-5	CASSRIRGNQPQHF
TRBV30	TRBJ2-2	CAWSRGVGELFF
TRBV29-1	TRBJ2-2	CSVEGRVGTGELFF
TRBV7-2	TRBJ2-6	CASSLGHRVSGANVLTF
TRBV5-4	TRBJ2-6	CASSLDPAGANVLTF
TRBV18	TRBJ2-2	CASSPIGGELFF
TRBV19	TRBJ2-3	CASSTLAGSTDTQYF
TRBV7-2	TRBJ2-7	CASSLRGTGGYEQYF
TRBV18	TRBJ1-3	CASSPPTGPSSGNTIYF
TRBV7-3	TRBJ2-1	CASRAGGGTNEQFF
TRBV7-9	TRBJ2-5	CASSPQGETQYF
TRBV6-6	TRBJ1-1	CASSYPQEKAFF
TRBV6-5	TRBJ2-2	CASSRGLDGALGLFF
TRBV6-4	TRBJ2-3	CASSPTGFTDTQYF
TRBV6-5	TRBJ1-2	CASRRRQGEGYGYTF
TRBV6-5	TRBJ2-7	CASSRVGTAYEQYF
TRBV25-1	TRBJ1-6	CASSDNSPLHF